These 23 T cell receptor beta chains came from one sample sequenced in a study of response to subunit inactivated influenza vaccine (dated by TCRdb to 2016 to 2019). The library was prepared using RT-PCR. Sequencing relied on an Illumina HiSeq 2500. TCRdb ran its own pipeline on the public reads, namely fastp trimming at Q25 and MiXCR clone calling, and kept in-frame beta chains. Merged by CDR3 protein, the rows form single entries marked with the most common genes and DNA. The sample contains roughly 630,000 distinct CDR3 sequences, about 15% of them found a single time. 6.5% to 8% of the sample is taken by the ten largest. Sequencing used PBMCs from blood, obtained about 14 days before vaccination. The receptors stem from a man between 45 and 60 years old who received an inactivated influenza vaccine. Donor details come from another sample of the same person, matched by shared clones.

This clonotype showed up just a few times. V usage is TRBV7-8 and J usage is TRBJ2-3; D is unclear. This CDR3 is built from 15 residues. Trimming cost V 1 base and J 1 base, with 9 bases left between them. Germline V gene lookup returns CDR1 SGHVS and CDR2 FQNEAQ. The CDR3 DNA follows: TGTGCCAGCAGCTTAGGAGTTCGGGGCACAGATACGCAGTATTTT. Translation gives CASSLGVRGTDTQYF.

The gene calls are TRBV6-5 and TRBJ1-6; D gene ambiguous. Germline CDR1 and CDR2: MNHEY and SVGAGI. V lost 2 bases and J lost 7, with 6 bases in between. This CDR3 region has 13 residues. The CDR3 here is CASSYDGNSPLHF. Written as DNA, the CDR3 is TGTGCCAGCAGTTACGACGGCAATTCACCCCTCCACTTT.

This clonotype occurred a few times. This chain uses TRBV7-3 with TRBJ2-1, with D possibly being TRBD2 (7 bases). V was shortened by 8 bases and J by 7 bases, with 27 bases between the two germline ends. This CDR3 has 17 amino acids. Looked up from germline, CDR1 is SGHTA and CDR2 is FQGTGA. The CDR3 nucleotides read TGTGCCAGCCTACCCGTCGGGGGGCGGATTGATAGGAATGAGCAGTTCTTC. Encoded protein: CASLPVGGRIDRNEQFF.

The rearrangement joins TRBV4-2 to TRBJ2-3; D uncertain. Trimming removed 4 bases at V and 3 bases at J, with 14 bases between. CDR1 and CDR2 from the germline V gene are LGHNA and YNFKEQ. The CDR3 runs 15 residues. The CDR3 protein is CASSRHSERTDTQYF. The CDR3 DNA reads TGTGCCAGCAGCCGCCACTCGGAGAGAACAGATACGCAGTATTTT.

This clonotype was picked up a small number of times. V gene TRBV5-6 combines with J gene TRBJ2-3; no clear D. Germline lookup yields CDR1 SGHDT and CDR2 YYEEEE. The CDR3 has 14 amino acids. The V end was cut by 6 bases, the J end by 0 bases, with 11 bases between. This CDR3 reads CASTWGTSTDTQYF. The CDR3 nucleotides are TGTGCCAGCACCTGGGGAACTAGCACAGATACGCAGTATTTT.

A word on this clonotype: Compared with germline, one end of the junction differs, possibly owing to a read error. The V call is TRBV19, the J call TRBJ2-7; weak D call: TRBD1 (6 bases). The germline CDR1 and CDR2 sequences are LNHDA and SQIVND (reference sequence). The CDR3 extends over 15 amino acids. The CDR3 DNA sequence: TGTGCCAGTAGTACGAGGACCGGGACACAATACGAGCGGTACTTC. Translating gives CASSTRTGTQYERYF.

The gene calls are TRBV19 and TRBJ2-1; TRBD1 aligns across 8 bases. J gave up 1 base and V 4 bases, and 6 bases lay outside the gene matches. There are 16 residues in the CDR3. Germline CDR1 reads LNHDA; CDR2 reads SQIVND (reference sequence). The CDR3, as DNA: TGTGCCAGTAGTACCAGACAGGGGCGGTCCTACAATGAGCAGTTCTTC. Protein product: CASSTRQGRSYNEQFF. Looking up the rest from reference TRBV19 and TRBJ2-1 gives the full variable domain: DGGITQSPKYLFRKEGQNVTLSCEQNLNHDAMYWYRQDPGQGLRLIYYSQIVNDFQKGDIAEGYSVSREKKESFPLTVTSAQKNPTAFYLCASSTRQGRSYNEQFFGPGTRLTVL.

The chain recombines TRBV5-1 with TRBJ2-1, with 8 bases lining up with TRBD1. Germline CDR1 SGHRS, CDR2 YFSETQ. The V and J ends lost 4 bases and 8 bases, in that order; junction bases with no gene match: 11. The CDR3 length is 15 residues. The CDR3 region has the DNA TGCGCCAGCAGCGCGGCGGACAGGGCGGTCGATGAGCAGTTCTTC. Protein: CASSAADRAVDEQFF.

The chain joins TRBV6-2 or TRBV6-3 to TRBJ1-6; perhaps TRBD1 as D (6 bases). Trimming stripped 8 bases from V and 8 bases from J, with 13 bases between. This CDR3 has 13 residues. Germline loops: CDR1 MNHEY, CDR2 SVGEGT. This CDR3 reads CASLDSQYSPLHF. The CDR3 nucleotides are TGTGCCAGCTTGGACAGCCAATATTCACCCCTCCACTTT.

The chain is built from TRBV20-1 and TRBJ2-7; D remains unclear. The CDR3 length is 14 residues. Germline CDR1 reads DFQATT; CDR2 reads SNEGSKA (reference sequence). V was shortened by 0 bases and J by 3 bases, with 12 bases between the two germline ends. The CDR3: CSARDFGVGYEQYF. CDR3 coding DNA: TGCAGTGCTAGAGATTTTGGGGTCGGCTACGAGCAGTACTTC.

This clonotype was seen more than once but under ten times. The chain links TRBV29-1 to TRBJ1-2; the D is unclear. From germline, CDR1 is SQVTM and CDR2 ANQGSEA. The CDR3 is 11 residues long. Deletions cut 4 bases from V and 8 bases from J, with 11 bases between. The CDR3 reads CSVVDTEGYTF. CDR3 in DNA: TGCAGCGTTGTTGATACGGAAGGCTACACCTTC.

The gene calls are TRBV24-1 and TRBJ2-2; TRBD1 or TRBD2 may be the D gene (6 bases each). The CDR3 runs 14 residues. V dropped 7 bases and J dropped 7 bases, with 15 bases sitting between them. Per germline, CDR1 KGHDR and CDR2 SFDVKD. The CDR3 loop is CATRQTGGDGELFF. The CDR3 DNA is TGTGCCACCAGACAGACAGGCGGGGACGGGGAGCTGTTTTTT.

This clonotype was counted a few times. This chain connects TRBV7-2 to TRBJ1-2; D gene uncertain. The CDR3 length is 14 residues. Per germline, CDR1 SGHTA and CDR2 FQGNSA. Trimming cost V 1 base and J 8 bases, with 14 bases left between them. CDR3 coding DNA: TGTGCCAGCAGCTTAGATAGGGCAGCCGGAGGCTACACCTTC. Protein product: CASSLDRAAGGYTF.

This sequence joins TRBV12-3 or TRBV12-4 and TRBJ2-7; no definite D call. The CDR3 spans 13 residues. Trimming took off 3 bases at V and 3 bases at J, with 9 bases between the two ends. Here the CDR3 reads CASSLIAGYEQYF. The CDR3 bases are TGTGCCAGCAGTTTGATCGCTGGCTACGAGCAGTACTTC.

There are many counts of this clonotype. The rearrangement uses TRBV4-3 and TRBJ2-1, with D perhaps TRBD1 (7 bases). This CDR3 comprises 14 residues. V was pared by 4 bases and J by 5 bases, with 12 bases between. Germline CDR1 LGHNA, CDR2 YSLEER. The CDR3 here is CASSRAGGNNEQFF. The CDR3 DNA is TGCGCCAGCAGCCGAGCAGGGGGGAACAATGAGCAGTTCTTC.

V and J are TRBV29-1 and TRBJ2-1; 7 nucleotides match TRBD1. V dropped 6 bases and J dropped 2; count of bases not matched to a gene: 10. Looked up from germline, CDR1 is SQVTM and CDR2 is ANQGSEA. This CDR3 has 15 residues. The CDR3 sequence is CSVSLGQNPYNEQFF. Here the CDR3 DNA reads TGCAGCGTAAGCCTGGGACAGAACCCCTACAATGAGCAGTTCTTC.

J is TRBJ2-1 and V is TRBV7-9, with D perhaps TRBD2 (7 bases). V lost 0 bases, J lost 7 bases, and 13 bases lay in between. The germline gives CDR1 SEHNR, CDR2 FQNEAQ (reference sequence). This CDR3 is built from 15 residues. DNA for the CDR3: TGTGCCAGCAGCTTAGCAGGGGGGGGTTCGAATGAGCAGTTCTTC. As protein: CASSLAGGGSNEQFF.

With respect to this clonotype: At one of its ends the junction is not consistent with the germline gene, which may arise from a read error. The rearrangement links TRBV5-1 to TRBJ2-5; 7 bases are shared with TRBD2. Germline V gene data show CDR1 as SGHRS and CDR2 as YFSETQ. This CDR3 contains 14 residues. CDR3 nucleotides: TGCACCAGCAGCCAAGGACTAGAAAAAGAGACCCAGTACTTC. Translation: CTSSQGLEKETQYF. Together with reference TRBV5-1 and TRBJ2-5, the CDR3 gives the full variable domain: KAGVTQTPRYLIKTRGQQVTLSCSPISGHRSVSWYQQTPGQGLQFLFEYFSETQRNKGNFPGRFSGRQFSNSRSEMNVSTLELGDSALYLCTSSQGLEKETQYFGPGTRLLVL.

This clonotype was observed a few times. The chain recombines TRBV12-3 or TRBV12-4 with TRBJ2-5; D is perhaps TRBD1 or TRBD2 (5 bases each). The CDR3 extends over 13 amino acids. V dropped 7 bases and J dropped 5 bases, with 14 bases sitting between them. The CDR3 region has the DNA TGTGCCAGCACCCTGGGACCGTCTGAGACCCAGTACTTC. The encoded protein is CASTLGPSETQYF.

This clonotype was seen more than once but under ten times. The rearrangement uses TRBV7-2 and TRBJ2-3; D is unresolved. V lost 2 bases and J lost 4, with 13 bases in between. CDR3 size: 15 residues. Germline loops: CDR1 SGHTA, CDR2 FQGNSA. Here the CDR3 reads CASSLLRYGSDTQYF. The CDR3 DNA is TGTGCCAGCAGCTTACTTAGGTACGGGTCAGATACGCAGTATTTT.

The rearrangement uses TRBV20-1 and TRBJ2-7; D tentatively reads TRBD1 or TRBD2 (5 bases each). From germline, CDR1 is DFQATT and CDR2 SNEGSKA (reference sequence). V lost 2 bases and J 0 bases, leaving 17 bases between the germline ends. The CDR3 consists of 16 residues. This CDR3 is CSARSGTGRSSYEQYF. In DNA form, the CDR3 reads TGCAGTGCTAGATCAGGGACGGGACGGTCCTCCTACGAGCAGTACTTC.

This clonotype was counted a few times. This chain connects TRBV5-6 to TRBJ2-1; possibly TRBD1 for D (5 bases). This CDR3 region has 12 residues. Germline CDR1 and CDR2: SGHDT and YYEEEE. Trimming took 2 bases from V and 8 from J, leaving 8 bases between them. The CDR3 region is CASSFWGYEQFF. The CDR3 nucleotides are TGTGCCAGCAGCTTTTGGGGCTATGAGCAGTTCTTC.

This clonotype came up a few times. The V and J genes are TRBV29-1 and TRBJ2-3, with 8 bases that match TRBD2. The junction had 5 bases not matched to a gene; V was cut back by 4 bases and J by 2 bases. Germline V gives CDR1 SQVTM, CDR2 ANQGSEA. There are 14 residues in the CDR3. The CDR3 is CSVGSGGITDTQYF. CDR3 nucleotide sequence: TGCAGCGTTGGGAGCGGGGGAATCACAGATACGCAGTATTTT.